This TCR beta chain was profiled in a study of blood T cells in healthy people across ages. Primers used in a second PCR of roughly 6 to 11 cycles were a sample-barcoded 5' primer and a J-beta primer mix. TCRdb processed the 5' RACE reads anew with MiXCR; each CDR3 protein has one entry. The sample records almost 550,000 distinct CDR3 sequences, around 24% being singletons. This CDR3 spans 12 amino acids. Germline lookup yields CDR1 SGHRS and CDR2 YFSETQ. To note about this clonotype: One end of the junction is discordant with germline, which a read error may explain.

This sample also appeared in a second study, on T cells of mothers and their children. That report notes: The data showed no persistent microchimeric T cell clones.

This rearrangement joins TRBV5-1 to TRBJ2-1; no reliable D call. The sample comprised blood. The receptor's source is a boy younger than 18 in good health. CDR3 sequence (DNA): TGCGCCAGCAGCCTATACTACAATGAGCAGTCCTTC. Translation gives CASSLYYNEQSF.